This passage covers 2 T cell receptor beta chains from one sample sequenced in a study of blood T cell repertoires in COVID-19. TCRdb's copy holds only in-frame clones and misses some; the assay was immunoSEQ multiplex PCR. In the table there are over 150,000 clones, roughly 83% of which are singletons. Specimen: peripheral blood. These receptors originate from a woman in her sixties or seventies with acute or convalescent COVID-19.

This clone was seen once. The chain has TRBV19 and TRBJ1-2, with 7 bases lining up with TRBD1. V shed 4 bases, J shed 2 bases, and the junction held 4 bases outside the gene matches. The CDR3 has 14 amino acids. Germline V lookup: CDR1 LNHDA, CDR2 SQIVND (reference sequence). This CDR3 is CASSKDRTNYGYTF. The CDR3 region has the DNA TGTGCCAGTAGTAAGGACAGGACGAACTATGGCTACACCTTC.

The J gene is TRBJ1-3, the V gene TRBV30, with D maybe TRBD1 (6 bases). From germline, CDR1 is GTSNPN and CDR2 SVGIG (reference sequence). V was trimmed by 2 bases and J by 8 bases, leaving 13 bases between them. The CDR3 covers 13 residues. CDR3 loop: CAWSKGESYTIYF. Written as DNA, the CDR3 is TGTGCCTGGAGTAAGGGGGAGAGTTACACCATATATTTT.